This T cell receptor (beta chain) came from a study of T cells in Graves' hyperthyroidism and ophthalmopathy. Study observations and caveats: Most thyroid-expanded clonotypes above 0.001 were also found in blood. Ophthalmopathy was identified by the model a median around 6 months ahead of onset.

The CDR3 spans 13 residues. V was cut by 6 bases and J by 7 bases, with 12 bases left in between. Germline CDR1 reads SEHNR; CDR2 reads FQNEAQ (reference sequence). The diagnostic basis comprised clinical symptoms, serum thyroxine and TRAb, thyroid ultrasound and orbital computed tomography. Amplified TCR beta CDR3 regions came from RNA transcripts. Carried out on the TCR CDR3, a first-round RT-PCR used the HTBI primer set. One entry per CDR3 protein, called by TCRdb with MiXCR from the multiplex PCR reads. The sample consists of 500,000 to 600,000 distinct CDR3 sequences, about 43% of them appearing once. This clonotype has at least ten counts. Its antigen is not identified.

This TCR was sampled from an adult woman with Graves' disease, either hyperthyroidism or ophthalmopathy (not recorded which). The chain uses TRBV7-9 and TRBJ1-4; possible D gene TRBD1, 6 bases. The sample comprised peripheral blood or thyroid tissue (not recorded which). CDR3: CASSQGLGEKLFF. DNA of the CDR3: TGTGCCAGCAGTCAGGGGTTGGGTGAAAAACTGTTTTTT.